What follows are 2 T cell receptor beta chains derived from one specimen sequenced in a study of blood T cell repertoires in COVID-19. TCRdb's table, derived via immunoSEQ multiplex PCR, lists solely in-frame clones and lacks some. The table records roughly 65,000 clones, over 70% of them present only once. The specimen was peripheral blood. These receptors were collected from a man aged 60-69 years with acute or convalescent COVID-19.

Only a few counts were recorded for this clone. The genes are TRBV19 and TRBJ2-1; 9 bases agree with TRBD2. The length of the CDR3 is 15 residues. Germline CDR1 and CDR2: LNHDA and SQIVND (reference sequence). V shed 3 bases and J 6 bases; nucleotides not matched to a gene: 6. The CDR3 DNA reads as TGTGCCAGTAGTATGGTAGCGGGGGCAATCAATGAGCAGTTCTTC. It yields the protein CASSMVAGAINEQFF.

This clone has just a few counts. The V gene is TRBV3-1 (or the pseudogene TRBV3-2), the J gene TRBJ1-1; D ambiguous. V was shortened by 4 bases and J by 3 bases, with 9 bases between the two germline ends. Germline-derived CDR1 and CDR2 are LGHDT and YNNKEL (reference sequence). CDR3 size: 13 residues. The CDR3 loop reads CASSPSGYTEAFF. CDR3 coding DNA: TGTGCCAGCAGCCCCTCGGGGTACACTGAAGCTTTCTTT.